This T cell receptor (beta chain) derives from a study of response to subunit inactivated influenza vaccine. This clonotype came up a few times. Its antigen remains unidentified. TCRdb analysed the RT-PCR reads with MiXCR anew, one entry per CDR3 protein. The sample carries under 950,000 distinct CDR3 sequences, 21% recorded once. The V gene lost 3 bases and the J gene lost 3 bases, with 8 bases spanning the gap. The CDR3 totals 13 residues. Study-level points and caveats: Authors suggested few new T cells are recruited by each seasonal influenza vaccination.

This chain uses TRBV12-3 or TRBV12-4 with TRBJ1-1; no clear D. The receptor was isolated from a man aged 45-65 years who received an inactivated influenza vaccine. The sample in question was PBMCs from blood, obtained around 5 days after vaccination. The CDR3 spells CASSLLDYTEAFF. The CDR3, as DNA: TGTGCCAGCAGTTTGTTGGACTACACTGAAGCTTTCTTT.